A selection of T cell receptor beta chains follows, all from one sample in a study of CD8 T cells in Susac syndrome. One entry per CDR3 protein, called by TCRdb with MiXCR from the immunoSEQ multiplex PCR reads. The table lists around 150,000 distinct CDR3 sequences, nearly 95% of them singletons. Specimen: CD8+ T cells from PBMCs. The receptors come from a human donor in good health. The CDR3 runs from the conserved cysteine through the conserved F or W. A D gene is named only where the DNA matches it firmly. Some rows mark clone size as missing; the rest say once, few, many or name a class of expanded clone.

CASSDSAGVYTF,TGTGCCAGCAGTGACTCAGCCGGGGTCTACACCTTC,-,TRBJ1-2,-,TRBV6-4
CASKRLRSNQPQHF,TGTGCCAGCAAAAGGTTGCGGAGCAATCAGCCCCAGCATTTT,-,TRBJ1-5,-,TRBV28
CASSPGSHRTDTQYF,TGTGCCAGCAGCCCTGGGTCCCACCGCACAGATACGCAGTATTTT,-,TRBJ2-3,-,TRBV27
CASSYPLFF,TGTGCCAGCAGTTACCCTTTGTTCTTC,-,TRBJ2-1,once,TRBV6-6
CASSFTSGRETQYF,TGTGCCAGCAGTTTTACTAGCGGGAGAGAGACCCAGTACTTC,TRBD2,TRBJ2-5,few,TRBV27
CASSPGQLTSGELFF,TGTGCCAGCAGCCCGGGACAGTTGACCTCCGGGGAGCTGTTTTTT,TRBD1,TRBJ2-2,-,TRBV7-7
CASSPGQGPQPQHF,TGTGCCAGTAGTCCCGGTCAGGGGCCTCAGCCCCAGCATTTT,-,TRBJ1-5,-,TRBV19
CASSSHSGRIADTQYF,TGTGCCAGCAGCTCCCATAGCGGGAGGATCGCAGATACGCAGTATTTT,TRBD2,TRBJ2-3,-,TRBV5-4
CSVVPDSYEQYF,TGCAGCGTTGTTCCAGACTCCTACGAGCAGTACTTC,-,TRBJ2-7,-,TRBV29-1
CASSLTVGNGYTF,TGTGCCAGCAGCCTGACAGTAGGGAATGGCTACACCTTC,-,TRBJ1-2,-,TRBV7-9
CASSFRERGETQYF,TGTGCCAGCAGCTTCCGGGAGAGGGGAGAGACCCAGTACTTC,-,TRBJ2-5,-,TRBV13
CSARDEKRLSNEQFF,TGCAGTGCTAGAGATGAGAAGAGATTATCTAATGAGCAGTTCTTC,-,TRBJ2-1,once,TRBV20-1
CASSQGRTDLWVSGANVLTF,TGCGCCAGCAGCCAAGGCCGGACAGACCTGTGGGTCTCTGGGGCCAACGTCCTGACTTTC,-,TRBJ2-6,-,TRBV4-1
CASSLGASGAGNEQYF,TGCGCCAGCAGCCTCGGGGCTAGCGGGGCTGGAAACGAGCAGTACTTC,TRBD2,TRBJ2-7,-,TRBV4-3
CAWSVWDRDRNEAFF,TGTGCCTGGAGTGTTTGGGACAGGGATAGAAATGAAGCTTTCTTT,TRBD1,TRBJ1-1,few,TRBV30
CASSHPTGTEQYF,TGCGCCAGCAGCCACCCGACAGGGACCGAGCAGTACTTC,TRBD1,TRBJ2-7,-,TRBV4-1
CASSPYMNTEAFF,TGTGCCAGCAGTCCCTATATGAACACTGAAGCTTTCTTT,-,TRBJ1-1,once,TRBV27
CSVSTEAFF,TGCAGCGTCTCTACTGAAGCTTTCTTT,-,TRBJ1-1,-,TRBV29-1
CSVEGGTSYGYTF,TGCAGCGTTGAAGGGGGGACTAGCTATGGCTACACCTTC,-,TRBJ1-2,-,TRBV29-1
CASSAGTDYGYTF,TGTGCCAGCAGTGCCGGGACGGACTATGGCTACACCTTC,-,TRBJ1-2,-,TRBV27
CASSLNWGSGQGYEQYF,TGTGCCAGCAGCTTAAACTGGGGGAGCGGACAGGGCTACGAGCAGTACTTC,TRBD1,TRBJ2-7,-,TRBV11-2
CATAASSYEQYF,TGTGCCACCGCTGCCTCCTCCTACGAGCAGTACTTC,-,TRBJ2-7,-,TRBV28
CASIPVAGPFNEQFF,TGTGCCAGTATTCCAGTAGCGGGACCTTTCAATGAGCAGTTCTTC,TRBD2,TRBJ2-1,once,TRBV19
CASSPTSGQYNEQFF,TGTGCCAGCAGCCCTACTAGCGGTCAATACAATGAGCAGTTCTTC,TRBD2,TRBJ2-1,-,TRBV11-3
CSVEPGAFF,TGCAGCGTTGAACCGGGAGCTTTCTTT,-,TRBJ1-1,-,TRBV29-1
CASSPLTGLAKNIQYF,TGTGCCAGCAGTCCGCTAACAGGATTAGCCAAAAACATTCAGTACTTC,-,TRBJ2-4,-,TRBV27
CASSLPWGETQYF,TGTGCCAGCAGTTTACCCTGGGGTGAGACCCAGTACTTC,-,TRBJ2-5,-,TRBV12-3/TRBV12-4
CASSQERWDTEAFF,TGCGCCAGCAGCCAAGAACGGTGGGACACTGAAGCTTTCTTT,-,TRBJ1-1,-,TRBV4-3
CASSFGRGEAFF,TGTGCCAGCAGTTTTGGTCGTGGTGAAGCTTTCTTT,-,TRBJ1-1,-,TRBV6-2/TRBV6-3
CASSADGTSGYNEQFF,TGCGCCAGCAGCGCAGACGGGACTAGCGGTTACAATGAGCAGTTCTTC,TRBD2,TRBJ2-1,-,TRBV5-1
CASSPHTGDYGYTF,TGTGCCAGCAGCCCCCACACAGGGGACTATGGCTACACCTTC,TRBD1,TRBJ1-2,-,TRBV9
CSARVTSGRDEQFF,TGCAGTGCTAGGGTTACTAGCGGGAGGGATGAGCAGTTCTTC,TRBD2,TRBJ2-1,-,TRBV20-1
CAWSGENTGELFF,TGTGCCTGGAGTGGGGAGAACACCGGGGAGCTGTTTTTT,-,TRBJ2-2,-,TRBV30
CASSFSGSSYEQYF,TGTGCCAGCAGTTTTTCCGGTAGCTCCTACGAGCAGTACTTC,-,TRBJ2-7,-,TRBV27
CASSPPGQNLRRGQFF,TGTGCCAGCAGCCCCCCGGGACAGAACCTCCGTCGGGGGCAGTTCTTC,TRBD1,TRBJ2-1,once,TRBV7-9
CATSRVLAGATNTGELFF,TGTGCCACCAGCAGAGTGCTAGCGGGGGCAACGAACACCGGGGAGCTGTTTTTT,TRBD2,TRBJ2-2,-,TRBV15
CSARVAGEGDTQYF,TGCAGTGCTAGAGTAGCGGGGGAGGGAGATACGCAGTATTTT,TRBD2,TRBJ2-3,-,TRBV20-1
CASSLGAGDDYGYTF,TGTGCCAGCAGCTTAGGCGCAGGGGACGACTATGGCTACACCTTC,-,TRBJ1-2,-,TRBV11-2
CSAGAEGASYEQYF,TGCAGCGCCGGAGCCGAGGGGGCCTCCTACGAGCAGTACTTC,TRBD1,TRBJ2-7,once,TRBV29-1
CSAGAGSNQPQHF,TGCAGCGCTGGGGCGGGGAGCAATCAGCCCCAGCATTTT,-,TRBJ1-5,-,TRBV29-1
CASSGLGWGYTF,TGTGCCAGCAGCGGACTCGGGTGGGGCTACACCTTC,-,TRBJ1-2,-,TRBV9
CASAFHPADEKLFF,TGTGCCAGTGCGTTCCACCCAGCGGATGAAAAACTGTTTTTT,-,TRBJ1-4,once,TRBV6-5
CASSPLGGTIYNEQFF,TGTGCCAGCAGTCCACTGGGGGGGACTATCTACAATGAGCAGTTCTTC,TRBD2,TRBJ2-1,-,TRBV6-2/TRBV6-3